This TCR beta chain was documented in a study of blood T cell repertoires in COVID-19. The sample holds many counts of this clone. Method: immunoSEQ multiplex PCR; TCRdb's copy keeps in-frame clones and lacks some. The repertoire holds under 200,000 clones, with around 75% as singletons. Seattle researchers signed up patients amid active infection and tracked them longitudinally. This receptor was identified in a woman in her thirties or forties with COVID-19, enrolled during active disease. The sample comprised peripheral blood.

CDR3 protein: CASRGTGQSEGYTF. For the CDR3, the DNA is TGTGCCAGCAGGGGGACAGGTCAATCGGAGGGCTACACCTTC. The chain links TRBV6-5 to TRBJ1-2; 8 positions match TRBD1. Germline values: CDR1 MNHEY, CDR2 SVGAGI. Trimming removed 6 bases from V and 8 bases from J; junction bases left unmatched: 11. This CDR3 comprises 14 residues.